This is a list of T cell receptor beta chains from one sample in a study of identical twins. TCRdb re-called the 5' RACE reads with MiXCR, one entry per CDR3 protein. The sample carries roughly 770,000 distinct CDR3 sequences, roughly 20% recorded once. The same sample was also used in a study of T cells expressing NK-cell markers.

The sequenced sample consisted of PBMCs. Receptors were obtained from a woman between 18 and 29 years old in good health. The CDR3 runs from the conserved cysteine through the conserved F or W. The D gene is left open where the match is weak. Clone sizes are given selectively: once, few, many, or a class where the clone is expanded.

V gene	D gene	clone size	J gene	CDR3 protein	CDR3 DNA
TRBV5-1	TRBD1	.	TRBJ1-1	CASSLEGARSTEAFF	TGCGCCAGCAGTTTGGAGGGGGCGCGCAGTACTGAAGCTTTCTTT
TRBV7-6	.	.	TRBJ1-1	CASSLVPAMNTEAFF	TGTGCCAGCAGCTTAGTTCCGGCCATGAACACTGAAGCTTTCTTT
TRBV20-1	.	many	TRBJ2-2	CSARRTGELFF	TGCAGTGCTAGACGGACCGGGGAGCTGTTTTTT
TRBV7-2	.	.	TRBJ2-5	CAISQEGETQYF	TGTGCCATTAGTCAGGAGGGGGAGACCCAGTACTTC
TRBV10-3	TRBD2	.	TRBJ2-1	CASSERDFGNEQFF	TGTGCCTCTTCTGAGCGGGATTTTGGCAATGAGCAGTTCTTC
TRBV11-3	TRBD2	few	TRBJ2-4	CASSLMGASGDIQYF	TGTGCCAGCAGCTTAATGGGGGCTAGCGGGGACATTCAGTACTTC
TRBV2	.	.	TRBJ2-1	CASTPDGTPYNEQFF	TGTGCCAGCACGCCCGACGGGACACCTTACAATGAGCAGTTCTTC
TRBV6-5	.	few	TRBJ1-5	CASSYSAANQPQHF	TGTGCCAGCAGTTACTCGGCGGCGAATCAGCCCCAGCATTTT
TRBV7-3	TRBD2	.	TRBJ2-7	CASSLLAGNYEQYF	TGTGCCAGCAGCTTACTAGCGGGGAACTACGAGCAGTACTTC
TRBV5-1	.	.	TRBJ2-7	CASSISSLYEQYF	TGCGCCAGCAGTATTTCTTCCTTGTACGAGCAGTACTTC
TRBV12-3/TRBV12-4	.	.	TRBJ2-7	CASSRGTTSDEQYF	TGTGCCAGCAGTCGCGGGACCACCAGCGACGAGCAGTACTTC
TRBV18	.	.	TRBJ2-2	CASSPQELKLSGELFF	TGTGCCAGCTCACCACAGGAACTCAAACTCTCCGGGGAGCTGTTTTTT
TRBV13	.	few	TRBJ2-3	CASSSTGPITDTQYF	TGTGCCAGCAGCTCAACGGGACCTATCACAGATACGCAGTATTTT
TRBV5-7	.	.	TRBJ2-1	CASSLCSYNEQFF	TGTGCCAGCAGCTTGTGCTCCTACAATGAGCAGTTCTTC
TRBV20-1	TRBD1	.	TRBJ1-1	CSAPRTDRGLWSEAFF	TGCAGTGCTCCGCGCACCGACAGGGGGCTTTGGTCTGAAGCTTTCTTT
TRBV29-1	.	few	TRBJ2-5	CSVEIRGQGTQYF	TGCAGCGTTGAAATACGGGGGCAGGGGACCCAGTACTTC
TRBV5-1	.	.	TRBJ2-5	CASSLNQRETQYF	TGCGCCAGCAGCTTGAATCAGAGGGAGACCCAGTACTTC
TRBV12-3/TRBV12-4	.	.	TRBJ1-1	CASSSRSAEAFF	TGTGCCAGCAGCTCAAGGTCAGCTGAAGCTTTCTTT